This TCR beta chain stems from a study of human T cells and chemical hapten exposure. Overall study context: DPC at 0.01% went onto the upper back in patch tests, read at 6 days. Study-wide results and limits: Counts of TCRs above 1 in 1000 frequency stayed unchanged with DPC sensitization.

This clonotype was counted ten times or more. Its antigen is as yet unknown. The V end was cut by 6 bases, the J end by 1 base, with 13 bases between. Germline loops: CDR1 MNHEY, CDR2 SVGEGT. The CDR3 runs to 15 residues. Time point meaning: pre-sensitization, week 0. Specified treatment: therapeutic diphenylcyclopropenone sensitization with weekly scalp DPC. The drawing of blood occurred before each patch test was applied. MiXCR, applied by TCRdb to the RACE reads, yields one record per CDR3 protein. The profile shows some 400,000 distinct CDR3 sequences, 5% to 6.5% of them singletons. The material sequenced was whole blood, taken in connection with sensitization to the hapten diphenylcyclopropenone (DPC). This TCR derives from a woman aged 45-65 years with alopecia areata. Some clones in this sample may be carry-over from other donors' samples. The chain combines TRBV6-2 or TRBV6-3 with TRBJ2-1; D call uncertain. The CDR3 loop is CASRPTQASYNEQFF. CDR3 bases: TGTGCCAGCAGACCTACCCAGGCATCCTACAATGAGCAGTTCTTC.